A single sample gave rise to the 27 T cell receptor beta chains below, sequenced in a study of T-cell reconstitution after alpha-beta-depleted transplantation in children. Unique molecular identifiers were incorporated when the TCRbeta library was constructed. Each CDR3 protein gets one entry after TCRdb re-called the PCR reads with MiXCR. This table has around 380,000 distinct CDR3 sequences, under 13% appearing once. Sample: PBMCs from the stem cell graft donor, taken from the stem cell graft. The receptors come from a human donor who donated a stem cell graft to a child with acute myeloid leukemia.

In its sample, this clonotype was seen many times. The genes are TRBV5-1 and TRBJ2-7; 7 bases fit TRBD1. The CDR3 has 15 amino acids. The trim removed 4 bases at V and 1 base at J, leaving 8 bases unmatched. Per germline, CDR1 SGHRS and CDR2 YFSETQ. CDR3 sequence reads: CASSEATGRSYEQYF. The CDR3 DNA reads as TGCGCCAGCAGCGAAGCGACAGGGAGATCCTACGAGCAGTACTTC.

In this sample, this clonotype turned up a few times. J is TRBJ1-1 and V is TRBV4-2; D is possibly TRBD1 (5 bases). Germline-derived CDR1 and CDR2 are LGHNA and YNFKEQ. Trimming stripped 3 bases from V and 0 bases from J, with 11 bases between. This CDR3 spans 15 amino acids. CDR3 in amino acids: CASSHYTGVNTEAFF. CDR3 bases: TGTGCCAGCAGCCATTATACAGGTGTGAACACTGAAGCTTTCTTT.

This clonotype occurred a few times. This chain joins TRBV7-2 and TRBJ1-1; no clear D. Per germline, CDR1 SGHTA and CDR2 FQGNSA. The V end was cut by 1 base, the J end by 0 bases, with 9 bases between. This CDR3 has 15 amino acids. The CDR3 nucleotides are TGTGCCAGCAGCTTAGATCGGGTGATGAACACTGAAGCTTTCTTT. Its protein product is CASSLDRVMNTEAFF. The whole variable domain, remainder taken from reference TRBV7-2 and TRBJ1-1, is GAGVSQSPSNKVTEKGKDVELRCDPISGHTALYWYRQSLGQGLEFLIYFQGNSAPDKSGLPSDRFSAERTGGSVSTLTIQRTQQEDSAVYLCASSLDRVMNTEAFFGQGTRLTVV.

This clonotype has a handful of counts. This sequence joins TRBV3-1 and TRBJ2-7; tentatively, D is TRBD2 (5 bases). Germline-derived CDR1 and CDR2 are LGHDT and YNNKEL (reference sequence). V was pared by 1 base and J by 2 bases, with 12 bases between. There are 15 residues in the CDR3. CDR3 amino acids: CASSQGGWNPYEQYF. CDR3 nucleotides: TGTGCCAGCAGCCAAGGCGGGTGGAATCCCTACGAGCAGTACTTC.

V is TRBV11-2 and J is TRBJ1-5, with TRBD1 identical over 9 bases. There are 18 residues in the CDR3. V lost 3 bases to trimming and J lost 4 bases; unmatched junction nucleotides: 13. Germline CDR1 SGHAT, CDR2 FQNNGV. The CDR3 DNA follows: TGTGCCAGCAGCTTTATCGGGGTCGGGACAGGGCAGAATCAGCCCCAGCATTTT. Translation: CASSFIGVGTGQNQPQHF.

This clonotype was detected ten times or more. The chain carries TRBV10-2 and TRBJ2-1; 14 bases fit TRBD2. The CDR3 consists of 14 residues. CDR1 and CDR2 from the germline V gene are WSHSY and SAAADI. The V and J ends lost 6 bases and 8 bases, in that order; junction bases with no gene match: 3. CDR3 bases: TGCGCCAGCAGGGGGGGACTAGCGGGGGATGAGCAGTTCTTC. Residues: CASRGGLAGDEQFF.

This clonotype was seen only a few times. The CDR3 region has the DNA TGCGCCAGCAGCCAAGATTTAGGACTAGCGACGATTGAGCAGTTCTTC. The encoded protein is CASSQDLGLATIEQFF. The gene calls are TRBV4-1 and TRBJ2-1, with TRBD2 matching over 9 bases. The J segment lost 9 bases and the V segment lost 0 bases, leaving 9 bases of the junction unmatched. This CDR3 has 16 residues. CDR1 is MGHRA and CDR2 is YSYEKL in the germline V gene.

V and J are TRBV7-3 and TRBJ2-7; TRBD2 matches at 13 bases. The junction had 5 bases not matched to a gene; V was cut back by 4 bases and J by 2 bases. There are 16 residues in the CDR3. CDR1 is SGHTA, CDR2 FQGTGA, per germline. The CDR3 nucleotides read TGTGCCAGCAGCTCTGGACTAGCGGGAGACACCTACGAGCAGTACTTC. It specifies CASSSGLAGDTYEQYF.

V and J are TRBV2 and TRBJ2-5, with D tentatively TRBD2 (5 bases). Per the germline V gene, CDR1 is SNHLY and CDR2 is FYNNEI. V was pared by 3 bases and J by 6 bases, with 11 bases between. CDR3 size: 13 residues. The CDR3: CASSDGVVKTQYF. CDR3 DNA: TGTGCCAGCAGTGACGGGGTTGTGAAGACCCAGTACTTC.

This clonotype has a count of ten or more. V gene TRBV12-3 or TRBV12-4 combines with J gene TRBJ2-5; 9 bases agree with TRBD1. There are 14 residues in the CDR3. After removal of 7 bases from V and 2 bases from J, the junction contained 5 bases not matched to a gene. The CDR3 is CASTLTGGQETQYF. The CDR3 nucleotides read TGTGCCAGCACCCTGACAGGGGGACAAGAGACCCAGTACTTC.

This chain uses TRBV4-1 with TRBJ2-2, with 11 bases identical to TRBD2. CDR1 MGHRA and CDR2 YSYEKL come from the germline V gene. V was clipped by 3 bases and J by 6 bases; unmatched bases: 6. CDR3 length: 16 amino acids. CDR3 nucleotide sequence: TGCGCCAGCAGCCATCCCCTAGCGGGAGGCCCCGGGGAGCTGTTTTTT. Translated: CASSHPLAGGPGELFF.

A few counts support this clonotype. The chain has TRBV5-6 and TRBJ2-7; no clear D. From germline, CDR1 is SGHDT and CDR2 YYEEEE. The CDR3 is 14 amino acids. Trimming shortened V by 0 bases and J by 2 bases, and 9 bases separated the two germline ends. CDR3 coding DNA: TGTGCCAGCAGCTTGGGGATACTGACCTACGAGCAGTACTTC. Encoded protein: CASSLGILTYEQYF.

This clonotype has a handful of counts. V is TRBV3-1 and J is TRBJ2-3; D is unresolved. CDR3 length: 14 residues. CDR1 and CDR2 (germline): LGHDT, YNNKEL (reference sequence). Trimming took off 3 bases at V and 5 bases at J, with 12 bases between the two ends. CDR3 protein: CASSQARLRDTQYF. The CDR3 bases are TGTGCCAGCAGCCAGGCCCGGTTGAGAGATACGCAGTATTTT.

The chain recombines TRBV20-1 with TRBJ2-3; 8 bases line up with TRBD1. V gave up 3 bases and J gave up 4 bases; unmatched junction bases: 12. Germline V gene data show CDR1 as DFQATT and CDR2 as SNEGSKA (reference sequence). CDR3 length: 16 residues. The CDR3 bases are TGCAGTGCTAGCGGGATACCGGGACAGGCATCAGATACGCAGTATTTT. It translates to CSASGIPGQASDTQYF.

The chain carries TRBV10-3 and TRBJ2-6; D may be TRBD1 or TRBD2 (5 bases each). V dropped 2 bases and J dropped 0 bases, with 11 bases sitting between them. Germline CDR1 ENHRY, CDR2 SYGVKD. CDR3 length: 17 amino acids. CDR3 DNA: TGTGCCATCAGTGAGGGGTGGGACCCCTCTGGGGCCAACGTCCTGACTTTC. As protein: CAISEGWDPSGANVLTF.

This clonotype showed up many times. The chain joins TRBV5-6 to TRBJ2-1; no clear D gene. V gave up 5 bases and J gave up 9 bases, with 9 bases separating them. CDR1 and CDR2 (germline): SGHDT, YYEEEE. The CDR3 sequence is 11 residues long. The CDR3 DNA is TGTGCCAGCAGGGCAGGTGTTGAGCAGTTCTTC. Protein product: CASRAGVEQFF.

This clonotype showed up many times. CDR3 in amino acids: CASQYAGRKVVNSPLHF. In DNA, the CDR3 is TGTGCCAGCCAATACGCGGGGAGGAAAGTAGTAAATTCACCCCTCCACTTT. The chain recombines TRBV7-2 with TRBJ1-6, with D hard to call. CDR1 and CDR2 (germline): SGHTA, FQGNSA. The CDR3 extends over 17 amino acids. The V gene lost 8 bases and the J gene lost 7 bases, with 24 bases spanning the gap.

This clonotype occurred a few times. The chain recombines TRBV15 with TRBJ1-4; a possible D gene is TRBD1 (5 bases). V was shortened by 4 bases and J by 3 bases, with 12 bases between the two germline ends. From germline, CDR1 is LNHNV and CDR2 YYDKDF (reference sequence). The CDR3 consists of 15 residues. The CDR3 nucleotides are TGTGCCACCAGCACTGGCTGGGGGGCTAATGAAAAACTGTTTTTT. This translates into CATSTGWGANEKLFF.

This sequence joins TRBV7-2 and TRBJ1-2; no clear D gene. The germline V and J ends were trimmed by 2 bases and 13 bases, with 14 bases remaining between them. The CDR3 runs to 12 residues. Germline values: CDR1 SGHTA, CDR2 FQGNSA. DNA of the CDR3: TGTGCCAGCAGCTTAATAGGCAGCCCGGGCACCTTC. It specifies CASSLIGSPGTF.

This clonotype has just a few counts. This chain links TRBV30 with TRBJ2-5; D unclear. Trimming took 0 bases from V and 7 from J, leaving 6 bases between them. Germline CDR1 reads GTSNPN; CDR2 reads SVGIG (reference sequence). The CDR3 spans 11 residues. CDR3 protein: CAWSVRVTQYF. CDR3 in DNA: TGTGCCTGGAGTGTTCGGGTGACCCAGTACTTC.

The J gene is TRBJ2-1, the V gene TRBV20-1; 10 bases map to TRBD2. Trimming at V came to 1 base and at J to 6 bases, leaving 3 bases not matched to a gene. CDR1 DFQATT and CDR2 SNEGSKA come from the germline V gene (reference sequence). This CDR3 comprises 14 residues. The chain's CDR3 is CSARVTSGTNEQFF. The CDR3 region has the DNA TGCAGTGCTAGAGTTACTAGCGGGACCAATGAGCAGTTCTTC.

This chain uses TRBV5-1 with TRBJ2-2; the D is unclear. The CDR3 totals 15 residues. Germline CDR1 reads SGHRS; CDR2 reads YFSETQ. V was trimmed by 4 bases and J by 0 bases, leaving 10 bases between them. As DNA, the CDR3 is TGCGCCAGCAGCCATGGACGGCCGAACACCGGGGAGCTGTTTTTT. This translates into CASSHGRPNTGELFF.

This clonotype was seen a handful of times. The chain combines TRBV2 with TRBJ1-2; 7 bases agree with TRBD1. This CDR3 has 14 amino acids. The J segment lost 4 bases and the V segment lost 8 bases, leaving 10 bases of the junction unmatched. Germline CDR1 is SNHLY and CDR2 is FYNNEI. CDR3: CASAGDSELYGYTF. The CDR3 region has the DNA TGTGCCAGCGCCGGGGACAGTGAACTCTATGGCTACACCTTC.

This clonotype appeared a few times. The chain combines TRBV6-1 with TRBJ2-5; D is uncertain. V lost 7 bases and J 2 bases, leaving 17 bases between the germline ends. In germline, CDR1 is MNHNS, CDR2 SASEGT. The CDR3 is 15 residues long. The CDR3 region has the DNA TGTGCCAGCACCTCTCTCATGGGCTCACAAGAGACCCAGTACTTC. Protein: CASTSLMGSQETQYF.

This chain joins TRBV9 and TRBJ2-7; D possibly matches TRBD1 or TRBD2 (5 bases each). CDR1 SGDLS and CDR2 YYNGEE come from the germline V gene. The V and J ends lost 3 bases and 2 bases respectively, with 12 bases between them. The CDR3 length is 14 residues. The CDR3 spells CASSGTGTTYEQYF. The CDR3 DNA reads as TGTGCCAGCAGCGGGACGGGGACCACCTACGAGCAGTACTTC. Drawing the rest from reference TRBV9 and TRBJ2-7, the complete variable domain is DSGVTQTPKHLITATGQRVTLRCSPRSGDLSVYWYQQSLDQGLQFLIQYYNGEERAKGNILERFSAQQFPDLHSELNLSSLELGDSALYFCASSGTGTTYEQYFGPGTRLTVT.

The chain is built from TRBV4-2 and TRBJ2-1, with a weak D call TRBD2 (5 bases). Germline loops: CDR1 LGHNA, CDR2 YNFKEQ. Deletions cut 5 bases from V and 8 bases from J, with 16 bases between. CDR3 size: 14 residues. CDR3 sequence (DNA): TGTGCCAGCAGCAGCCTCCGGGGAGACGATGAGCAGTTCTTC. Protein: CASSSLRGDDEQFF.

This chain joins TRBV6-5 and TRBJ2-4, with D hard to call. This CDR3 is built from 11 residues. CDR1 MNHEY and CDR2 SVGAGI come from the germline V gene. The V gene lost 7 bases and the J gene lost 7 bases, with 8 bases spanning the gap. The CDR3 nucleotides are TGTGCCAGCATGGCCGAGAACATTCAGTACTTC. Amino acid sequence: CASMAENIQYF.